These T cell receptor beta chains were read from a single sample in a study of blood T cell repertoires in COVID-19. Clones were sequenced by immunoSEQ multiplex PCR, and TCRdb holds only the in-frame ones, with some missing. The sample yields approximately 330,000 clones, roughly 88% seen once. Sequenced sample: peripheral blood. The receptors shown here come from a woman in her forties or fifties with active or convalescent COVID-19. Each CDR3 is given with its conserved first and last residue. The D gene is left open where the match is weak. Only part of the rows carry a size: once, few, many, or a class if the clone is expanded.

CDR3 | DNA | V | D | J | size | length
CASSSDSVYGYTF | TGTGCCAGCAGTTCCGACAGTGTCTATGGCTACACCTTC | TRBV27 | NA | TRBJ1-2 | NA | 13
CASSQGGTSGGAYNEQFF | TGTGCCAGCAGCCAAGGCGGTACTAGCGGGGGGGCGTACAATGAGCAGTTCTTC | TRBV4-2 | TRBD2 | TRBJ2-1 | NA | 18
CASSSVGQTLPAYEQYF | TGTGCCAGCAGCTCCGTGGGACAGACTCTCCCAGCCTACGAGCAGTACTTC | TRBV7-9 | TRBD1 | TRBJ2-7 | NA | 17
CASRSGTGRETQYF | TGCGCCAGCAGGTCCGGGACAGGGAGAGAGACCCAGTACTTC | TRBV5-1 | TRBD1 | TRBJ2-5 | NA | 14
CASSLYVAGGPPDTGELFF | TGTGCCAGCAGTCTCTATGTAGCGGGAGGGCCACCCGACACCGGGGAGCTGTTTTTT | TRBV6-2/TRBV6-3 | TRBD2 | TRBJ2-2 | NA | 19
CASSLGLAGRYEQYF | TGTGCCAGCAGCTTAGGACTAGCGGGGCGCTACGAGCAGTACTTC | TRBV7-2 | TRBD2 | TRBJ2-7 | NA | 15
CAWGDRDTEAFF | TGTGCCTGGGGGGACAGGGACACTGAAGCTTTCTTT | TRBV30 | TRBD1 | TRBJ1-1 | NA | 12
CASSRLRDINNEQFF | TGTGCCAGTAGTAGACTCCGGGACATTAACAATGAGCAGTTCTTC | TRBV19 | NA | TRBJ2-1 | once | 15
CASSSLGSGEQFF | TGTGCCAGCAGCTCGCTCGGGTCCGGTGAGCAGTTCTTC | TRBV6-5 | NA | TRBJ2-1 | NA | 13
CASSSGTGTSEQYF | TGCGCCAGCAGCTCCGGGACAGGGACCTCCGAGCAGTACTTC | TRBV5-1 | TRBD1 | TRBJ2-7 | once | 14
CASSQDLGVYYGYTF | TGTGCCAGCAGCCAAGATCTCGGAGTCTACTATGGCTACACCTTC | TRBV14 | NA | TRBJ1-2 | NA | 15
CASSRTANYGYTF | TGTGCCAGCAGCCGTACTGCTAACTATGGCTACACCTTC | TRBV12-3/TRBV12-4 | NA | TRBJ1-2 | NA | 13
CASSVGRTSGGRGETQYF | TGTGCCAGCAGCGTAGGTAGGACTAGCGGGGGGCGGGGAGAGACCCAGTACTTC | TRBV9 | TRBD2 | TRBJ2-5 | NA | 18
CASSVGTGISATEAFF | TGTGCCAGCAGCGTAGGGACAGGCATCAGTGCCACTGAAGCTTTCTTT | TRBV9 | TRBD1 | TRBJ1-1 | once | 16
CATQTDRWGDPEAFF | TGTGCCACCCAGACGGACAGGTGGGGAGACCCTGAAGCTTTCTTT | TRBV7-2 | TRBD1 | TRBJ1-1 | NA | 15
CSARFGDEQYF | TGCAGTGCTAGATTCGGGGACGAGCAGTACTTC | TRBV20-1 | NA | TRBJ2-7 | NA | 11
CASSLGQGNEKLFF | TGTGCCAGCAGCTTAGGGCAGGGTAATGAAAAACTGTTTTTT | TRBV11-2 | NA | TRBJ1-4 | NA | 14
CASSLGRTGTAETQYF | TGTGCCAGCAGCTTAGGACGGACAGGGACTGCAGAGACCCAGTACTTC | TRBV11-1 | TRBD1 | TRBJ2-5 | NA | 16
CASSYSGQGNEKLFF | TGTGCCAGCAGTTACTCGGGACAGGGGAACGAAAAACTGTTTTTT | TRBV6-6 | TRBD1 | TRBJ1-4 | NA | 15
CASSQGLAYSGANVLTF | TGTGCCAGCAGCCAAGGACTAGCCTATTCTGGGGCCAACGTCCTGACTTTC | TRBV3-1/TRBV3-2 | TRBD2 | TRBJ2-6 | NA | 17
CASSLEGGSSYGYTF | TGTGCCAGCAGCTTAGAGGGCGGGTCCTCCTATGGCTACACCTTC | TRBV7-9 | NA | TRBJ1-2 | NA | 15
CAWSVQAGDEQYF | TGTGCCTGGAGTGTACAGGCTGGAGACGAGCAGTACTTC | TRBV30 | NA | TRBJ2-7 | NA | 13
CAWTPGAVYGYTF | TGTGCCTGGACCCCTGGGGCGGTCTATGGCTACACCTTC | TRBV30 | NA | TRBJ1-2 | NA | 13
CASSLIGRNTDTQYF | TGTGCCAGCAGCTTAATCGGCAGGAACACAGATACGCAGTATTTT | TRBV7-3 | NA | TRBJ2-3 | NA | 15
CASSVGAPTSGRAENEQFF | TGTGCCAGCAGCGTAGGAGCTCCTACTAGCGGGAGGGCCGAGAATGAGCAGTTCTTC | TRBV9 | TRBD2 | TRBJ2-1 | NA | 19
CASSQEAGAPNTGELFF | TGCGCCAGCAGCCAGGAGGCGGGGGCGCCTAACACCGGGGAGCTGTTTTTT | TRBV4-3 | NA | TRBJ2-2 | NA | 17
CAKGTGCCPRTEAFF | TGTGCCAAGGGGACAGGGTGCTGCCCCCGAACTGAAGCTTTCTTT | TRBV10-3 | TRBD1 | TRBJ1-1 | NA | 15
CASSLTGPLSGYTF | TGTGCCAGCTCCCTGACAGGGCCCTTATCGGGCTACACCTTC | TRBV18 | TRBD1 | TRBJ1-2 | NA | 14
CASSYGVSSGYEQYF | TGTGCCAGCAGTTACGGCGTCTCCTCAGGCTACGAGCAGTACTTC | TRBV6-2/TRBV6-3 | NA | TRBJ2-7 | NA | 15
CASTYFPGRGNDEQYF | TGTGCCAGCACCTATTTCCCCGGCAGGGGGAACGACGAGCAGTACTTC | TRBV5-5 | TRBD1 | TRBJ2-7 | NA | 16
CASSLTGTQNTGELFF | TGTGCCAGCAGCTTAACGGGGACACAAAACACCGGGGAGCTGTTTTTT | TRBV7-3 | NA | TRBJ2-2 | once | 16
CALTSGQDTEAFF | TGTGCCTTAACATCGGGACAAGACACTGAAGCTTTCTTT | TRBV10-3 | NA | TRBJ1-1 | NA | 13
CASSLGTSRTDTQYF | TGCGCCAGCAGCTTGGGTACATCCCGCACAGATACGCAGTATTTT | TRBV5-1 | NA | TRBJ2-3 | NA | 15
CASSGDSSTYEQYF | TGTGCCAGCAGTGGGGACTCTTCCACCTACGAGCAGTACTTC | TRBV11-1 | NA | TRBJ2-7 | NA | 14
CASRSLADYEQYF | TGTGCCAGCCGCTCACTAGCGGACTACGAGCAGTACTTC | TRBV7-9 | TRBD2 | TRBJ2-7 | NA | 13
CASSFTGGAEEKLFF | TGTGCCAGCAGCTTCACAGGGGGCGCGGAGGAAAAACTGTTTTTT | TRBV7-9 | TRBD1 | TRBJ1-4 | NA | 15
CASSLGTFTGANVLTF | TGTGCCAGCAGCTTGGGAACATTTACTGGGGCCAACGTCCTGACTTTC | TRBV5-4 | NA | TRBJ2-6 | few | 16
CASSHPGGLQYF | TGTGCCAGCAGCCACCCGGGGGGACTACAGTACTTC | TRBV3-1/TRBV3-2 | TRBD2 | TRBJ2-7 | NA | 12